These 20 T cell receptor beta chains originate from one sample sequenced in a study of human T cells and chemical hapten exposure. Time point specified: patch test 1, 2 weeks after DPC sensitization. The treatment here: therapeutic diphenylcyclopropenone sensitization with weekly scalp DPC. TCRdb recomputed calls from the RACE reads with MiXCR, one row per CDR3 protein. The sample contains roughly 360,000 distinct CDR3 sequences, roughly 5% of which appear only once. Sequenced here: whole blood, sampled in connection with sensitization to the hapten diphenylcyclopropenone (DPC). These receptors all stem from a woman between 50 and 59 years old with alopecia areata. Some clones in this sample may be carry-over from other donors' samples.

This clonotype came up many times. J is TRBJ2-1 and V is TRBV11-2, with TRBD2 matching over 10 bases. The CDR3 spans 17 residues. Germline-derived CDR1 and CDR2 are SGHAT and FQNNGV. The V gene end was trimmed by 4 bases and the J gene end by 1 base; junction bases not matched to a gene: 7. CDR3 amino acids: CASSSLAGALSYNEQFF. The DNA for the CDR3 is TGTGCCAGCAGCTCGCTAGCGGGAGCACTTTCCTACAATGAGCAGTTCTTC.

This clonotype was seen a few times. V is TRBV6-1 and J is TRBJ2-5; 8 positions agree with TRBD2. After removal of 1 base from V and 5 bases from J, the junction contained 12 bases not matched to a gene. Germline CDR1 MNHNS, CDR2 SASEGT. The CDR3 runs to 17 residues. As DNA, the CDR3 is TGTGCCAGCAGTGAAGTTACGCCCGGACTAGCTTCCGAGACCCAGTACTTC. Translated: CASSEVTPGLASETQYF.

This clonotype was found a few times. The V and J genes are TRBV28 and TRBJ2-3; 14 bases are shared with TRBD2. The CDR3 has 15 amino acids. Germline-derived CDR1 and CDR2 are MDHEN and SYDVKM. J lost 6 bases, V lost 9 bases, and 8 bases had no gene match. The CDR3 DNA follows: TGTGCCAGTAGAGTCGGGACTAGCGGGAGCGATACGCAGTATTTT. It yields the protein CASRVGTSGSDTQYF.

This chain uses TRBV3-1 with TRBJ1-1, with 8 positions matching TRBD1. The junction had 3 bases not matched to a gene; V was cut back by 3 bases and J by 0 bases. The CDR3 contains 15 residues. Germline values: CDR1 LGHDT, CDR2 YNNKEL (reference sequence). The CDR3 loop is CASSQDREVNTEAFF. CDR3 bases: TGTGCCAGCAGCCAGGACAGGGAGGTGAACACTGAAGCTTTCTTT.

This clonotype has a count of ten or more. The V gene is TRBV3-1, the J gene TRBJ2-4, with D hard to call. This CDR3 comprises 15 residues. Germline V gene sequence: CDR1 LGHDT, CDR2 YNNKEL (reference sequence). Between the trimmed V and J ends, which lost 1 base and 0 bases, there was a span of 7 bases. The CDR3 sequence is CASSQVGIAKNIQYF. Written as DNA, the CDR3 is TGTGCCAGCAGCCAAGTGGGGATAGCCAAAAACATTCAGTACTTC.

J is TRBJ1-3 and V is TRBV28; no definite D call. Germline-derived CDR1 and CDR2 are MDHEN and SYDVKM. The V gene lost 7 bases and the J gene lost 0 bases, with 13 bases spanning the gap. The CDR3 runs 15 residues. The CDR3 nucleotides read TGTGCCAGCACCGACGGAGCCAGCTCTGGAAACACCATATATTTT. The encoded protein is CASTDGASSGNTIYF.

This chain links TRBV28 with TRBJ2-1; 9 bases fit TRBD1. J lost 5 bases, V lost 4 bases, and 9 bases had no gene match. This CDR3 contains 16 residues. Per germline, CDR1 MDHEN and CDR2 SYDVKM. CDR3 amino acids: CASSSPWDRDDNEQFF. The CDR3 nucleotides read TGTGCCAGCAGTTCCCCCTGGGACAGGGATGACAATGAGCAGTTCTTC.

At least ten counts were recorded for this clonotype. This chain joins TRBV5-1 and TRBJ2-1, with TRBD2 as a possible D gene (5 bases). V lost 1 base to trimming and J lost 7 bases, with 18 bases between them. Germline CDR1 reads SGHRS; CDR2 reads YFSETQ. The CDR3 contains 16 residues. The CDR3 coding sequence is TGCGCCAGCAGCTTGAGGATCACTAGTTCCCCGAATGAGCAGTTCTTC. Translating gives CASSLRITSSPNEQFF.

This clonotype showed up just a few times. The chain links TRBV11-3 to TRBJ1-6; D may be TRBD1 (6 bases). CDR3 size: 17 residues. The V and J ends lost 3 bases and 7 bases respectively, with 19 bases between them. Per the germline V gene, CDR1 is SGHNT and CDR2 is YENEEA. The CDR3 nucleotides are TGTGCCAGCAGCTTTTACCCCGTCCGGGGGCACAATTCACCCCTCCACTTT. Encoded protein: CASSFYPVRGHNSPLHF.

This clonotype was recorded a few times. The genes are TRBV10-3 and TRBJ1-2; possible D gene TRBD1, 6 bases. CDR3 length equals 11 residues. Germline V CDR1 and CDR2: ENHRY, SYGVKD. Trimming removed 10 bases at V and 6 bases at J, with 12 bases between. This chain's CDR3 is CASFEGDGYTF. Written as DNA, the CDR3 is TGTGCCAGTTTCGAGGGGGATGGCTACACCTTC.

This clonotype appeared many times. The chain couples TRBV21-1 to TRBJ2-1. TRBV21-1 is a listed pseudogene. This CDR3 has 9 amino acids. The chain's CDR3 is CASYNEQFF. CDR3 nucleotides: TGTGCCAGTTACAATGAGCAGTTCTTC.

This clonotype has a handful of counts. The CDR3 spells CSVTGVSGNTIYF. CDR3 in DNA: TGCAGCGTTACAGGGGTCTCTGGAAACACCATATATTTT. The chain joins TRBV29-1 to TRBJ1-3, with 7 bases identical to TRBD1. The CDR3 has 13 amino acids. V shed 5 bases, J shed 0 bases, and the junction held 1 base outside the gene matches. Germline CDR1 SQVTM, CDR2 ANQGSEA.

This clonotype was seen more than once but under ten times. The V gene is TRBV28, the J gene TRBJ2-3; 8 bases align to TRBD1. Looked up from germline, CDR1 is MDHEN and CDR2 is SYDVKM. This CDR3 contains 15 residues. V lost 1 base to trimming and J lost 2 bases; unmatched junction nucleotides: 2. CDR3 sequence reads: CASSLYRGNTDTQYF. The DNA for the CDR3 is TGTGCCAGCAGTTTATACAGGGGGAACACAGATACGCAGTATTTT.

This clonotype was counted ten times or more. CDR3 DNA sequence: TGTGCCAGCAGTGGGGGACAGGGGACTGATGAGCAGTTCTTC. Translated, it gives CASSGGQGTDEQFF. The rearrangement links TRBV6-6 to TRBJ2-1, with 10 positions matching TRBD1. The V segment lost 5 bases and the J segment 8 bases; nucleotides outside the gene matches: 6. CDR1 and CDR2 from the germline V gene are MNHNY and SVGAGI (reference sequence). There are 14 residues in the CDR3.

Ten or more counts support this clonotype. The chain uses TRBV28 and TRBJ2-5; D may be TRBD2 (6 bases). Trimming pared 5 bases from V and 0 bases from J, leaving 16 bases between. The germline V gene has CDR1 MDHEN and CDR2 SYDVKM. The CDR3 has 16 amino acids. Here the CDR3 DNA reads TGTGCCAGCAGTCCCACGTTTGGGGAGGACCAAGAGACCCAGTACTTC. Encoded protein: CASSPTFGEDQETQYF.

This clonotype was detected many times. The chain recombines TRBV13 with TRBJ1-3; D is undetermined. Trimming removed 8 bases at V and 0 bases at J, with 11 bases between. Germline values: CDR1 PRHDT, CDR2 FYEKMQ (reference sequence). The CDR3 covers 14 residues. CDR3 loop: CASGSPDSGNTIYF. In DNA, the CDR3 is TGTGCCAGCGGGTCCCCCGACTCTGGAAACACCATATATTTT.

CDR3 sequence: CASSLARLAGKTQYF. CDR3 DNA: TGTGCCAGCAGCTTAGCGCGACTAGCAGGAAAGACCCAGTACTTC. The V and J genes are TRBV7-9 and TRBJ2-5; 7 bases align to TRBD2. This CDR3 is built from 15 residues. Germline V gene lookup returns CDR1 SEHNR and CDR2 FQNEAQ (reference sequence). V lost 0 bases and J lost 6; bases outside the gene matches: 7.

In its sample, this clonotype was seen many times. The chain couples TRBV11-2 to TRBJ1-2; D is possibly TRBD1 (6 bases). The CDR3 sequence is 16 residues long. Germline V gene data show CDR1 as SGHAT and CDR2 as FQNNGV. V lost 5 bases and J 1 base, leaving 17 bases between the germline ends. CDR3 sequence: CASSPPAGAFNYGYTF. The CDR3, as DNA: TGTGCCAGCAGCCCCCCCGCAGGGGCCTTTAACTATGGCTACACCTTC.

This clonotype was found many times. The chain has TRBV20-1 and TRBJ1-2, with D possibly being TRBD1 (6 bases). Trimming pared 0 bases from V and 1 base from J, leaving 12 bases between. Germline lookup yields CDR1 DFQATT and CDR2 SNEGSKA (reference sequence). The length of the CDR3 is 15 residues. CDR3 sequence reads: CSARDLDSFNYGYTF. CDR3 sequence (DNA): TGCAGTGCTAGAGATTTGGACAGCTTTAACTATGGCTACACCTTC.

This clonotype was picked up a small number of times. The rearrangement uses TRBV18 and TRBJ1-2, with 9 bases lining up with TRBD1. The CDR3 runs to 17 residues. Per the germline V gene, CDR1 is KGHSH and CDR2 is LQKENI. V lost 0 bases and J lost 0; bases outside the gene matches: 5. Written as DNA, the CDR3 is TGTGCCAGCTCACCACCGAGACAGGGGGATCCTAACTATGGCTACACCTTC. It yields the protein CASSPPRQGDPNYGYTF.